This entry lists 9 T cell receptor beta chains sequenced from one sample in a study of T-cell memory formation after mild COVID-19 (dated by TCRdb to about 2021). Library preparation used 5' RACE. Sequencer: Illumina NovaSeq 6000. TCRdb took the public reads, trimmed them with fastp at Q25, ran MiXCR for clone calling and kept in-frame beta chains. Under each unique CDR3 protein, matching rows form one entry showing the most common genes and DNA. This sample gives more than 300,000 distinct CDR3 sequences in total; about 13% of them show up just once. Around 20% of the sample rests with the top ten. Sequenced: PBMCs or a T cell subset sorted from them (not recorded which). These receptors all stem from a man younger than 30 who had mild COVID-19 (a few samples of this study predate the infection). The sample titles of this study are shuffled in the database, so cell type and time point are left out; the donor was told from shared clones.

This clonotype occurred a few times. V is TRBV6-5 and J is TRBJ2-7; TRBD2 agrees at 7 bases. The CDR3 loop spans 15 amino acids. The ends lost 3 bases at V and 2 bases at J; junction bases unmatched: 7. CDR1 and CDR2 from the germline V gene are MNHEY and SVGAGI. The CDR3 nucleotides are TGTGCCAGCAGTTATCTTGAGACTAGCCCCTACGAGCAGTACTTC. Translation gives CASSYLETSPYEQYF.

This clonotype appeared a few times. CDR3 DNA sequence: TGCGCCAGCAGCCAAAGGGGTGGTGGGGAGCTGTTTTTT. This gives the protein CASSQRGGGELFF. J is TRBJ2-2 and V is TRBV4-1, with D possibly matching TRBD1 (5 bases). Trimming shortened V by 2 bases and J by 8 bases, and 9 bases separated the two germline ends. Germline CDR1 MGHRA, CDR2 YSYEKL. The length of the CDR3 is 13 residues.

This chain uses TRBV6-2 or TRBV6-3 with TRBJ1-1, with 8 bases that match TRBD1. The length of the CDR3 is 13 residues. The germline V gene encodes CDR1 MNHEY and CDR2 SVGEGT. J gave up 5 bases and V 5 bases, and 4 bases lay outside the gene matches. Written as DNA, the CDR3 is TGTGCCAGCAGTCCGAACAGGGGGACTGAAGCTTTCTTT. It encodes CASSPNRGTEAFF.

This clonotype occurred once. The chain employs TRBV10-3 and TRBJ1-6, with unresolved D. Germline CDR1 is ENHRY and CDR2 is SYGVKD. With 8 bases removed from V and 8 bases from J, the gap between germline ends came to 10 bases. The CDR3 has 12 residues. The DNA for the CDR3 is TGTGCCATCGGCGGATCGGATTCACCCCTCCACTTT. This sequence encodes CAIGGSDSPLHF.

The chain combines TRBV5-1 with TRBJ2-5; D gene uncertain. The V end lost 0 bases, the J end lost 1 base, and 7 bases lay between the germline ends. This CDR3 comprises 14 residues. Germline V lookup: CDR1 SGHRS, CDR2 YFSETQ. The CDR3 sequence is CASSLVEVQETQYF. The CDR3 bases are TGCGCCAGCAGCTTGGTAGAGGTCCAAGAGACCCAGTACTTC.

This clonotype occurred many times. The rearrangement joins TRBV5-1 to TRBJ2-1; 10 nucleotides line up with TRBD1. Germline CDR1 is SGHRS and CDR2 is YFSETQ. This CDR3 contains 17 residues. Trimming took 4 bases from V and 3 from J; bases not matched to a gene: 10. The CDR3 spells CASSDPSGQGVYNEQFF. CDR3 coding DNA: TGCGCCAGCAGCGACCCGTCCGGACAGGGGGTCTACAATGAGCAGTTCTTC.

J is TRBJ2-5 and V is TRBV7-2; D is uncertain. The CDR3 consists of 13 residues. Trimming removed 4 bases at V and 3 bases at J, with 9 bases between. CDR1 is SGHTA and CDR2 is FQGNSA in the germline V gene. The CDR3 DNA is TGTGCCAGCAGCTCATACGTGGAAGAGACCCAGTACTTC. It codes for CASSSYVEETQYF.

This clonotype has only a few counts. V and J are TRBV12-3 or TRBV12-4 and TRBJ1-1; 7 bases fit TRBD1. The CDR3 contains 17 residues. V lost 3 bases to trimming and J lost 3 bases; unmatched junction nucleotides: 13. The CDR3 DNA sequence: TGTGCCAGCAGTTTTCCTGCCAAGGGGGCTAAGGACACTGAAGCTTTCTTT. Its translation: CASSFPAKGAKDTEAFF.

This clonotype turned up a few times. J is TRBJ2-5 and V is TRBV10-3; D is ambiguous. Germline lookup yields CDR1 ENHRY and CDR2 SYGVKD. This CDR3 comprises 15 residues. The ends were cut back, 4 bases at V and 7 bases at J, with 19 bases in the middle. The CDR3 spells CAISGLDDRVGTQYF. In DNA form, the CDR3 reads TGTGCCATCAGTGGTCTCGACGACCGCGTCGGGACCCAGTACTTC.